This paragraph reports one T cell receptor (beta chain). The sample comes from a study of shared clonotypes between healthy human individuals. Donation came from healthy HIV-negative adults that had no recent acute infections or vaccinations. The V gene's germline CDR1 is SQVTM and CDR2 ANQGSEA. The CDR3 is 15 amino acids. V trimming: 3 bases; J trimming: 0 bases; junction bases outside the gene matches: 7. Here immunoSEQ multiplex PCR was the method, and the copy in TCRdb shows in-frame clones only, minus some. The profile shows 2 million to 3 million clones, over 85% of them singletons. Sequenced sample: naive CD4+ T cells from PBMCs. Subset described: CD45RA+ positively selected. The chain has TRBV29-1 and TRBJ2-5; 7 nucleotides line up with TRBD1. The TCR sequence derives from a man in his late teens or twenties in good health. Some clones in this sample may be carry-over from other donors' samples. The CDR3 is CSVEGGRGYQETQYF. DNA of the CDR3: TGCAGCGTTGAGGGCGGCAGGGGGTACCAAGAGACCCAGTACTTC. Full variable domain (missing parts from reference TRBV29-1 and TRBJ2-5): SAVISQKPSRDICQRGTSLTIQCQVDSQVTMMFWYRQQPGQSLTLIATANQGSEATYESGFVIDKFPISRPNLTFSTLTVSNMSPEDSSIYLCSVEGGRGYQETQYFGPGTRLLVL.